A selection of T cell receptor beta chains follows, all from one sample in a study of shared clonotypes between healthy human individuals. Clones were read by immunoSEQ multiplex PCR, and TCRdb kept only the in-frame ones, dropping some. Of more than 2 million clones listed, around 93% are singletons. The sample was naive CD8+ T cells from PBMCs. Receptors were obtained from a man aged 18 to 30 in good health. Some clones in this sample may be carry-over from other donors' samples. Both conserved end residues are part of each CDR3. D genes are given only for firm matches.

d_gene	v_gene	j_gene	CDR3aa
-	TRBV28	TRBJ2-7	CASSLAGGSYEQYF
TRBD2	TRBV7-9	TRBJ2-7	CASSQTSGLEPHEQYF
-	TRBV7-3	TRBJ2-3	CASSLMGGGPQYF
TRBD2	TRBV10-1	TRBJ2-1	CASSGGSGFSSYNEQFF
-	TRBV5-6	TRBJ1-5	CASSSGVWSNQPQHF
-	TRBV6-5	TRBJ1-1	CASSTGNTEAFF
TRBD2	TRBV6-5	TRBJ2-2	CASRYSGRETGELFF
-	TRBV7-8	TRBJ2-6	CASSPYRGANVLTF
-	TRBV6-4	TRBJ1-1	CASTQDPAGDTEAFF
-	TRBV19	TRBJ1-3	CASSILAGAFSGNTIYF
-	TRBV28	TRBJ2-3	CASSLGTPLPDTQYF
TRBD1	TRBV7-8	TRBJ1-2	CAADRDTF
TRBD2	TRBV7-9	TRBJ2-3	CASSFWTSGTDTQYF
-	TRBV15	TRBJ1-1	CATSRVGGGTEAFF
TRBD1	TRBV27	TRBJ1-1	CASSFQGGLNTEAFF
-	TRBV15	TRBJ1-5	CATSLQSPLQPQHF
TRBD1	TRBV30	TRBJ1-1	CASNTGQGASEAFF
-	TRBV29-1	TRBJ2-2	CSVLGQNTGELFF
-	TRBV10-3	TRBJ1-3	CAIRTPSGGGGNTIYF
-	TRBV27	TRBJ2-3	CASSPLTSPDTQYF
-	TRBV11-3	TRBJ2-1	CASSHGGNSYNEQFF
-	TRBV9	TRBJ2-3	CASSARISPPFETQYF
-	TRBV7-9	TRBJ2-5	CASSLGDWETQYF
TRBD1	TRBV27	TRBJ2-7	CASNPTGSAYEQYF
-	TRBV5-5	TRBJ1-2	CASGPRAGDGYTF
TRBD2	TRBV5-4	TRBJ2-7	CASSLGIWDYYSYEQYF